The present entry profiles one TCR beta chain with its context. Its cognate antigen has yet to be identified. No quality values exist for individual bases; no much larger clone is one base distant. The CDR3 spans 15 residues, from the cysteine through the phenylalanine. The read is trimmed to its CDR3 DNA, 45 bases read in frame from base 1. CDR1 and CDR2 are drawn from the germline V gene (reference sequence): LGHDT, YNNKEL. Germline trimming: 3 bases from V, 4 bases from J; junction bases outside gene matches: 3. These data come from a study of blood T cell repertoires in COVID-19 (dated by TCRdb to 2020 to 2022). Regarding the research as a whole: Samples from collaborators originated in the United States, Italy and Spain and spanned both the acute and convalescent phases of COVID-19. The material from the prospective study consisted of cDNA or gDNA derived from T cells, B-cell-depleted T cells, or PBMCs. Deeply sampled blood TCRbeta repertoires from subjects exposed to, actively infected with, or recovered from COVID-19 were included in the dataset. The repertoires were made available in a free public database intended to serve as a resource for research on the immune response to SARS-CoV-2. Samples came from the ongoing ImmuneRACE study (first 160 participants) plus 1,254 subjects from 6 global collaborators. The sample metadata nearly always contained a de-identified subject ID, COVID-19 status, age in years and sex. Where available, HLA class I and class II types were obtained from metadata supplied by the sample provider rather than from assay-based typing.

The full study reports these points: The quantity of clinical and demographic metadata differed by source and by participant and was supplied without curation.

Collaborating institutions collected whole blood in K2EDTA tubes following their own protocols. Collaborator samples were shipped for TCRbeta analysis as frozen whole blood, isolated PBMCs, or DNA extracted from either sample type. TCRbeta CDR3 regions were amplified from genomic DNA using the immunoSEQ Assay, a bias-controlled multiplex PCR. The paper's data handling went like this. The number of nucleated cells in each sample was estimated by amplification of reference gene primers within the assay. To quantify the absolute abundance of each unique TCRbeta CDR3 rearrangement, sequence reads were collapsed and filtered. For each sample, productive Simpson clonality was calculated by taking the square root of Simpson's diversity index across productive rearrangements. TCRdb provides this immuneACCESS table in a form limited to in-frame rearrangements. Some clones are lacking; in checked studies, under half of them reflect an unresolved V gene, and why the rest are absent is not known. That table furnishes V, J and clone size, whereas the DNA furnished D and trimming. The sample contains 300,000 or so clones, about 84% of them found a single time. Of the sample, about 1.7% falls within the top ten clones.

What was sequenced was peripheral blood. In this chain, TRBV3-1 (or the pseudogene TRBV3-2) is recombined with TRBJ2-3; 11 central nucleotides agree with TRBD1. The clonotype comes from a woman aged 45 to 65 with acute or convalescent COVID-19. The nucleotide sequence reads as follows: TGTGCCAGCAGCCATGGACAGGGGGCGGCAGATACGCAGTATTTT. Its amino acids are CASSHGQGAADTQYF.